The 19 T cell receptor beta chains presented below share a single source sample, sequenced in a study of T-cell reconstitution after alpha-beta-depleted transplantation in children. Preparation of the TCRbeta library used unique molecular identifiers. One entry per CDR3 protein results from TCRdb running MiXCR on the PCR reads. The sample shows about 91,000 distinct CDR3 sequences, 7.5% to 9.5% of them seen only once. Specimen: PBMCs from the stem cell graft donor, collected from the stem cell graft. Receptors originate from a human donor who donated a stem cell graft to a child with congenital amegakaryocytic thrombocytopenia.

There are many counts of this clonotype. The rearrangement uses TRBV9 and TRBJ1-1; tentative D call: TRBD1 (5 bases). This CDR3 region has 14 residues. Trimming stripped 3 bases from V and 0 bases from J, with 9 bases between. Germline-derived CDR1 and CDR2 are SGDLS and YYNGEE. CDR3 bases: TGTGCCAGCAGCGCGGGACGGATGAACACTGAAGCTTTCTTT. It codes for CASSAGRMNTEAFF.

This clonotype was picked up many times. This chain links TRBV2 with TRBJ2-1; TRBD2 matches 13 bases. The V segment lost 5 bases and the J segment 9 bases; nucleotides outside the gene matches: 7. CDR3 length: 15 residues. Germline V lookup: CDR1 SNHLY, CDR2 FYNNEI. CDR3 nucleotide sequence: TGTGCCAGCAGTTTGACTAGCGGGGGGTGGGGTGAGCAGTTCTTC. Translation: CASSLTSGGWGEQFF.

This clonotype was observed at least ten times. The chain uses TRBV3-1 and TRBJ2-5; D is possibly TRBD1 (5 bases). CDR3 length equals 13 residues. Per germline, CDR1 LGHDT and CDR2 YNNKEL (reference sequence). The V end lost 4 bases, the J end lost 4 bases, and 10 bases lay between the germline ends. DNA for the CDR3: TGTGCCAGCAGCCGGACAAGGCTAGAGACCCAGTACTTC. Protein sequence: CASSRTRLETQYF.

There are many counts of this clonotype. The chain is built from TRBV20-1 and TRBJ2-1, with TRBD2 identical over 11 bases. This CDR3 region has 15 residues. V lost 3 bases to trimming and J lost 4 bases; unmatched junction nucleotides: 5. Germline loops: CDR1 DFQATT, CDR2 SNEGSKA (reference sequence). The DNA of the CDR3 is TGCAGTGCTAGTGATCGGACTAGCGGGTACAATGAGCAGTTCTTC. It is translated as CSASDRTSGYNEQFF.

This clonotype was recorded at least ten times. The chain recombines TRBV15 with TRBJ1-4; a possible D gene is TRBD1 (6 bases). In germline, CDR1 is LNHNV, CDR2 YYDKDF (reference sequence). V was shortened by 8 bases and J by 8 bases, with 15 bases between the two germline ends. The CDR3 is 13 residues long. CDR3 amino acids: CATLRGRGEKLFF. The CDR3 coding sequence is TGTGCCACCTTACGGGGGCGTGGGGAAAAACTGTTTTTT.

Ten or more counts support this clonotype. The chain has TRBV20-1 and TRBJ2-7; TRBD1 aligns across 7 bases. Germline V gene lookup returns CDR1 DFQATT and CDR2 SNEGSKA (reference sequence). Germline trimming cut 4 bases from V and 7 bases from J; bases unmatched to any gene: 7. The CDR3 sequence is 12 residues long. CDR3: CSATLTGWEQYF. CDR3 DNA: TGCAGTGCTACCTTGACAGGGTGGGAGCAGTACTTC.

In this sample, this clonotype turned up many times. The chain couples TRBV12-3 or TRBV12-4 to TRBJ2-3; 9 bases map to TRBD2. The V gene end was trimmed by 6 bases and the J gene end by 3 bases; junction bases not matched to a gene: 7. The CDR3 contains 15 residues. This CDR3 is CASSPGLANTDTQYF. DNA of the CDR3: TGTGCCAGCAGCCCTGGACTAGCGAATACAGATACGCAGTATTTT.

This clonotype was observed at least ten times. The chain recombines TRBV28 with TRBJ1-6; D not certain. CDR3 length: 14 amino acids. Looked up from germline, CDR1 is MDHEN and CDR2 is SYDVKM. V was cut by 5 bases and J by 7 bases, with 12 bases left in between. The CDR3 DNA follows: TGTGCCAGCAGTGCCCGGACTACCAATTCACCCCTCCACTTT. Its translation: CASSARTTNSPLHF.

At least ten counts were recorded for this clonotype. J is TRBJ1-1 and V is TRBV5-1; D gene ambiguous. Germline V CDR1 and CDR2: SGHRS, YFSETQ. Trimming removed 0 bases from V and 2 bases from J, with 8 bases in between. The CDR3 is made up of 14 amino acids. CDR3 DNA: TGCGCCAGCAGCTTGGTGACGGCTAACACTGAAGCTTTCTTT. The encoded protein is CASSLVTANTEAFF.

This clonotype was seen many times. V gene TRBV5-1 combines with J gene TRBJ1-2, with no clear D. Per germline, CDR1 SGHRS and CDR2 YFSETQ. This CDR3 is built from 14 residues. V lost 0 bases, J lost 2 bases, and 8 bases lay in between. The DNA for the CDR3 is TGCGCCAGCAGCTTGGCGGACTGGAACTATGGCTACACCTTC. Translating it yields CASSLADWNYGYTF. Using reference TRBV5-1 and TRBJ1-2 for the parts outside the CDR3, the full variable domain is KAGVTQTPRYLIKTRGQQVTLSCSPISGHRSVSWYQQTPGQGLQFLFEYFSETQRNKGNFPGRFSGRQFSNSRSEMNVSTLELGDSALYLCASSLADWNYGYTFGSGTRLTVV.

This clonotype has only a few counts. J is TRBJ2-7 and V is TRBV10-3; 9 bases are shared with TRBD2. The J segment lost 3 bases and the V segment lost 6 bases, leaving 3 bases of the junction unmatched. CDR3 size: 13 residues. CDR1 ENHRY and CDR2 SYGVKD come from the germline V gene. The CDR3 loop reads CAIRIAGDYEQYF. The CDR3 DNA follows: TGTGCCATCAGGATAGCGGGGGACTACGAGCAGTACTTC.

In this sample, this clonotype turned up many times. This chain connects TRBV20-1 to TRBJ2-1, with D tentatively TRBD2 (6 bases). V shed 0 bases and J shed 5 bases, with 20 bases lying between them. Germline loops: CDR1 DFQATT, CDR2 SNEGSKA (reference sequence). The CDR3 spans 17 residues. Here the CDR3 reads CSARDSKGLRVNNEQFF. The CDR3 nucleotides are TGCAGTGCTAGAGACTCAAAGGGACTTAGGGTGAACAATGAGCAGTTCTTC.

This clonotype was detected ten times or more. This rearrangement joins TRBV20-1 to TRBJ1-1, with TRBD1 matching 7 bases. Germline V gives CDR1 DFQATT, CDR2 SNEGSKA (reference sequence). V shed 4 bases, J shed 0 bases, and the junction held 8 bases outside the gene matches. This CDR3 contains 15 residues. The CDR3 DNA reads as TGCAGTGCTATTCCCGGGACAGACATGAACACTGAAGCTTTCTTT. Its protein product is CSAIPGTDMNTEAFF.

This clonotype has at least ten counts. The V and J genes are TRBV20-1 and TRBJ1-6, with TRBD1 as a possible D gene (6 bases). The germline V gene has CDR1 DFQATT and CDR2 SNEGSKA (reference sequence). The CDR3 length is 14 residues. With 6 bases removed from V and 7 bases from J, the gap between germline ends came to 16 bases. The CDR3 loop reads CSAQGEAGNSPLHF. The CDR3 DNA reads TGCAGTGCACAGGGAGAGGCGGGAAATTCACCCCTCCACTTT.

About this clonotype: A much larger clone differs by one base, so this may be a read error. The V call is TRBV5-1, the J call TRBJ2-1; D remains ambiguous. CDR1 SGHRS and CDR2 YFSETQ come from the germline V gene. Deletions cut 5 bases from V and 1 base from J, with 7 bases between. This CDR3 comprises 13 residues. CDR3 loop: CASRPGSYNEQFF. Written as DNA, the CDR3 is TGCGCCAGCAGGCCTGGGTCCTACAATGAGCAGTTCTTC.

Ten or more counts support this clonotype. The chain carries TRBV7-6 and TRBJ1-1; D is unresolved. CDR3 length equals 16 residues. Trimming stripped 3 bases from V and 2 bases from J, with 16 bases between. Germline V gene lookup returns CDR1 SGHVS and CDR2 FNYEAQ. CDR3 nucleotides: TGTGCCAGCAGCTTCATACCCGCCGGGTCCAACACTGAAGCTTTCTTT. Translated: CASSFIPAGSNTEAFF.

This clonotype was observed at least ten times. The V call is TRBV5-6, the J call TRBJ1-5; no reliable D call. The germline gives CDR1 SGHDT, CDR2 YYEEEE. V lost 0 bases and J lost 4, with 5 bases in between. The CDR3 runs 13 residues. CDR3 sequence: CASSLAENQPQHF. In DNA, the CDR3 is TGTGCCAGCAGCTTGGCAGAGAATCAGCCCCAGCATTTT.

This clonotype was counted at least ten times. The gene calls are TRBV18 and TRBJ2-3; D may be TRBD1 (5 bases). The V gene's germline CDR1 is KGHSH and CDR2 LQKENI. V lost 5 bases and J lost 5, with 8 bases in between. The CDR3 spans 12 residues. The DNA for the CDR3 is TGTGCCAGCTCATCAGGGTTAGATACGCAGTATTTT. Translating it yields CASSSGLDTQYF. The whole variable domain, filled in from reference TRBV18 and TRBJ2-3, reads NAGVMQNPRHLVRRRGQEARLRCSPMKGHSHVYWYRQLPEEGLKFMVYLQKENIIDESGMPKERFSAEFPKEGPSILRIQQVVRGDSAAYFCASSSGLDTQYFGPGTRLTVL.

This clonotype showed up many times. The V gene is TRBV20-1, the J gene TRBJ2-3; no firm D call. The CDR3 loop spans 15 amino acids. Per the germline V gene, CDR1 is DFQATT and CDR2 is SNEGSKA (reference sequence). Trimming stripped 4 bases from V and 5 bases from J, with 19 bases between. CDR3 in DNA: TGCAGTGCTAACGAGCACAAACCGACGGAAGATACGCAGTATTTT. It translates to CSANEHKPTEDTQYF.